Listed below are T cell receptor beta chains from one sample, sequenced in a study of cytomegalovirus exposure and HLA in healthy donors. The protocol was immunoSEQ multiplex PCR, while the TCRdb copy is restricted to in-frame clones and leaves out a portion. This repertoire shows about 200,000 clones, 82% found once; its top ten account for less than 3%. Sequencing was carried out using PBMCs. The source of these receptors is a woman aged 40 to 49 in good health and CMV-seronegative. Both conserved end residues are trimmed from each CDR3. Part of the rows lack a size; the others show once, few, many or a class for expanded clones.

ASRPSGGLGTYEQY TRBJ2-7 NA TRBV27
ASSHGQGFPYEQY TRBJ2-7 few TRBV7-8
ASSLPGTGSTDTQY TRBJ2-3 NA TRBV5-1
AWASTGVNPYEQY TRBJ2-7 NA TRBV30
ASSSPSGATNYGYT TRBJ1-2 once TRBV6-6
ASSQVTRQGRNSPLH TRBJ1-6 NA TRBV4-1
ASSSGTRQLYEQY TRBJ2-7 once TRBV19
ASTVTGGYKSYEQY TRBJ2-7 few TRBV7-2
ASSPVGSGYTEAF TRBJ1-1 NA TRBV5-1
ASSAGLAPTYEQY TRBJ2-7 NA TRBV28
AWSLRWRAQETQY TRBJ2-5 few TRBV30
ASYPQLPGQFLYEQY TRBJ2-7 NA TRBV27
ASSGTGGYGYT TRBJ1-2 few TRBV28
ASSSTGTGGYGYT TRBJ1-2 NA TRBV28
AWSVLGGQPQH TRBJ1-5 NA TRBV30
ASRTATSEAYEQY TRBJ2-7 once TRBV28
ASSLDRTYEQY TRBJ2-7 NA TRBV5-5
ASSLGGGTTEAF TRBJ1-1 NA TRBV9
ASSLGTVSYNEQF TRBJ2-1 NA TRBV5-1
SVGAGTGDTY TRBJ2-7 once TRBV29-1
ASSSAAGAGETQY TRBJ2-5 NA TRBV5-1
ASSLGLAGEGRELF TRBJ2-2 NA TRBV7-3
ASSLAPGTEAF TRBJ1-1 NA TRBV11-2
ASRPIAGGRDNEQF TRBJ2-1 once TRBV4-1
AWSVSEGNQPQH TRBJ1-5 NA TRBV30
ASSQDGTSGMINEQF TRBJ2-1 NA TRBV4-2
ASRGDTNEKLF TRBJ1-4 few TRBV2
ASSPRLAGDSEQF TRBJ2-1 NA TRBV5-1
AWSVWPPEQLF TRBJ1-4 once TRBV30
AWSMPWPDSSYEQY TRBJ2-7 NA TRBV30
ASSLGQSTDTQY TRBJ2-3 NA TRBV5-1
ASSRGTGDNSPLH TRBJ1-6 NA TRBV5-1
SVASSSYEQY TRBJ2-7 NA TRBV29-1
SGNSGGPQH TRBJ1-5 NA TRBV20-1
ASSSLYRAVAYGYT TRBJ1-2 NA TRBV11-2
ASSRLTGLSQETQY TRBJ2-5 NA TRBV14
ASSGQGGYYEQY NA NA TRBV6-1
ASSPDSGRVTGELF TRBJ2-2 NA TRBV5-4
ASSGWEGGYEQY TRBJ2-7 NA TRBV7-8
ASKGGSSYNEQF TRBJ2-1 NA TRBV11-1
AWSGGLASGELF TRBJ2-2 NA TRBV30
ASSPQGSGETQY TRBJ2-5 NA TRBV7-9
ASRRLGTGFNQPQH TRBJ1-5 few TRBV27
ASSLGQALTVTQY TRBJ2-3 once TRBV11-2
SVQEANYGYT TRBJ1-2 NA TRBV29-1
ASSPHSGISSYEQY TRBJ2-7 NA TRBV7-2
AWTLQGGYGYT TRBJ1-2 NA TRBV30
ASSQDGAGYEQF TRBJ2-1 NA TRBV4-2
ASSLSVPFNPVRYYEQY TRBJ2-7 NA TRBV7-8
ASRQGADGYT TRBJ1-2 NA TRBV9
AWTLMPRQGGETQY TRBJ2-5 NA TRBV30